One and the same sample provided the 2 T cell receptor beta chains below, sequenced in a study of blood T cell repertoires in COVID-19. Repertoires were generated with immunoSEQ multiplex PCR, while TCRdb's copy carries only in-frame clones and drops some. The table shows about 200,000 clones, with about 85% occurring only once. The sample consisted of peripheral blood. Receptor source: a woman aged 40-49 years with COVID-19, enrolled during active disease.

The V gene is TRBV9, the J gene TRBJ2-1; TRBD2 is a possible D gene (5 bases). The germline V and J ends were trimmed by 1 base and 0 bases, with 20 bases remaining between them. Germline CDR1 is SGDLS and CDR2 is YYNGEE. The CDR3 is 19 amino acids. CDR3 region: CASSVNPSMRESSYNEQFF. CDR3 DNA: TGTGCCAGCAGCGTAAATCCGAGTATGAGGGAAAGCTCCTACAATGAGCAGTTCTTC.

This clone was counted a few times. V gene TRBV10-1 combines with J gene TRBJ2-5; 9 positions match TRBD1. The V segment lost 3 bases and the J segment 5 bases; nucleotides outside the gene matches: 7. Germline values: CDR1 WNHNN, CDR2 SYGVQD (reference sequence). The CDR3 runs 15 residues. CDR3 DNA sequence: TGCGCCAGCAGTGATGCACAGGGGGCCAGGGAGACCCAGTACTTC. As protein: CASSDAQGARETQYF.